These T cell receptor beta chains were read from a single sample in a study of spatial heterogeneity in lung cancer. MiXCR, run by TCRdb on the 5' RACE reads, gives a single entry per CDR3 protein. This table has 100,000 to 110,000 distinct CDR3 sequences, 4.4% appearing once. This specimen was lung tumor tissue, taken at surgery. The source is a male donor with early-stage non-small cell lung cancer. Each CDR3 is given with its conserved first and last residue. The D gene is left open where the match is weak. Clone size is given for some rows only: seen once, a few or many times, or a class if the clone is expanded.

V	length	size	D	J	CDR3	DNA
TRBV20-1	15	many	TRBD2	TRBJ2-1	CSARGSSGGNNEQFF	TGCAGTGCTAGAGGGTCTAGCGGGGGGAACAATGAGCAGTTCTTC
TRBV28	13	many	.	TRBJ2-3	CASSRTVTDTQYF	TGTGCCAGCAGTCGGACAGTCACAGATACGCAGTATTTT
TRBV18	15	many	.	TRBJ1-5	CASSLDGQGDQPQHF	TGTGCCAGCTCCCTCGATGGGCAGGGCGATCAGCCCCAGCATTTT
TRBV28	15	many	TRBD1	TRBJ2-7	CASRTPGQGNHEQYF	TGTGCCAGCAGAACTCCGGGACAGGGGAACCACGAGCAGTACTTC
TRBV6-1	13	few	.	TRBJ2-7	CASSVGEAYEQYF	TGTGCCAGCAGTGTTGGAGAGGCCTACGAGCAGTACTTC
TRBV27	13	few	.	TRBJ2-2	CASSGTHTGELFF	TGTGCTAGCTCCGGGACTCACACCGGGGAGCTGTTTTTT
TRBV6-5	13	many	TRBD1	TRBJ1-1	CASSPGTDTEAFF	TGTGCCAGCAGTCCCGGGACAGACACTGAAGCTTTCTTT
TRBV7-9	14	many	.	TRBJ2-1	CASSLNSGDNEQFF	TGTGCCAGCAGCTTAAATTCAGGCGACAATGAGCAGTTCTTC
TRBV27	15	many	TRBD2	TRBJ2-1	CASSLASGGYNEQFF	TGTGCCAGCAGTTTGGCTAGCGGGGGTTACAATGAGCAGTTCTTC
TRBV28	14	many	TRBD1	TRBJ1-2	CASSRTGTGYGYTF	TGTGCCAGCAGTCGAACCGGGACAGGGTATGGCTACACCTTC
TRBV20-1	12	.	.	TRBJ1-3	CSAAGFGNTIYF	TGCAGTGCGGCAGGGTTTGGAAACACCATATATTTT
TRBV9	16	few	TRBD2	TRBJ2-2	CASSVEAGGDTGELFF	TGTGCCAGCAGCGTAGAAGCGGGAGGGGACACCGGGGAGCTGTTTTTT
TRBV15	15	many	.	TRBJ2-4	CATSRAGDVRNIQYF	TGTGCCACCAGCAGAGCGGGAGACGTCAGAAACATTCAGTACTTC
TRBV18	14	.	TRBD1	TRBJ2-2	CASSPDRVGGELFF	TGTGCCAGCTCACCGGACAGGGTCGGCGGGGAGCTGTTTTTT
TRBV6-5	18	.	.	TRBJ1-1	CASSFLPPSPRMDTEAFF	TGTGCCAGCAGTTTTCTACCACCATCCCCCCGGATGGACACTGAAGCTTTCTTT
TRBV7-2	16	many	.	TRBJ1-6	CASSMGSGALGSPLHF	TGTGCCAGCAGCATGGGGTCAGGGGCCTTAGGTTCACCCCTCCACTTT
TRBV7-5	19	few	.	TRBJ1-2	CISVPEDLPQGAPNYGYTF	.
TRBV9	15	.	TRBD2	TRBJ2-1	CASSPLAGEGDEQFF	TGTGCCAGCAGCCCACTAGCGGGAGAAGGGGATGAGCAGTTCTTC
TRBV7-9	15	many	.	TRBJ2-1	CASSLGEVTVHEQFF	TGTGCCAGCAGCTTAGGGGAGGTAACTGTCCATGAGCAGTTCTTC
TRBV29-1	14	many	TRBD2	TRBJ2-2	CSGRTSGDTGELFF	TGCAGCGGCCGGACTAGCGGGGACACCGGGGAGCTGTTTTTT
TRBV7-2	14	few	TRBD2	TRBJ2-5	CASSLSTSVQTQYF	TGTGCCAGCAGCTTAAGCACTAGCGTACAGACCCAGTACTTC
TRBV7-8	16	few	.	TRBJ2-1	CASSPLGGFLFDEQFF	TGTGCCAGCAGCCCCCTTGGAGGATTCCTTTTCGATGAGCAGTTCTTC
TRBV7-9	13	.	.	TRBJ2-1	CASSPGPSNEQFF	TGTGCCAGCAGCCCCGGACCCAGTAATGAGCAGTTCTTC
TRBV4-1	16	.	TRBD2	TRBJ2-1	CASSRSYGGGAGEQFF	TGCGCCAGCAGCCGAAGTTATGGGGGAGGGGCTGGTGAGCAGTTCTTC
TRBV3-1	14	.	.	TRBJ2-7	CASSQDRGLGEQYF	TGTGCCAGCAGCCAAGACAGAGGGTTGGGCGAGCAGTACTTC
TRBV28	17	.	.	TRBJ1-3	CASSLGFGLRTGNTIHF	TGTGCCAGCAGTTTGGGTTTCGGCCTAAGGACTGGAAACACCATACATTTT
TRBV28	15	.	TRBD2	TRBJ2-7	CASSLGSGKAHEQYF	TGTGCCAGTTCACTCGGGAGCGGGAAGGCCCACGAGCAGTACTTC
TRBV7-9	15	many	.	TRBJ2-7	CASSLVGSLSYEQYF	TGTGCCAGCAGCTTAGTCGGGAGCCTCTCCTACGAGCAGTACTTC
TRBV12-3/TRBV12-4	16	few	.	TRBJ1-5	CASRGGGFRAHQPQHF	TGTGCCAGCAGGGGGGGCGGGTTCAGGGCACATCAGCCCCAGCATTTT
TRBV5-1	17	.	TRBD2	TRBJ2-3	CASSMGTSGRGADTQYF	TGCGCCAGCAGCATGGGGACTAGCGGGAGAGGGGCAGATACGCAGTATTTT
TRBV19	15	many	.	TRBJ1-5	CASSMAIMNNQPQHF	TGTGCCAGTAGTATGGCGATTATGAACAATCAGCCCCAGCATTTT
TRBV20-1	14	many	.	TRBJ1-1	CSARDPGSRTEAFF	TGCAGTGCTAGAGATCCAGGGAGTAGGACTGAAGCTTTCTTT
TRBV7-2	14	many	.	TRBJ2-3	CASSLSTLADTQYF	TGTGCCAGCAGCTTAAGCACGCTCGCGGATACGCAGTATTTT
TRBV6-1	16	many	.	TRBJ2-2	CASSETEEGAAGELFF	TGTGCCAGCAGTGAAACTGAAGAGGGTGCGGCCGGGGAGCTGTTTTTT
TRBV28	15	many	.	TRBJ1-1	CASSFRWQALLEAFF	TGTGCCAGCAGTTTTCGTTGGCAGGCCCTCCTAGAAGCTTTCTTT
TRBV28	13	many	.	TRBJ1-1	CASTWGQATEAFF	TGTGCCAGCACTTGGGGGCAGGCGACTGAAGCTTTCTTT
TRBV2	11	few	.	TRBJ2-7	CASSRGDEQYF	TGTGCCAGCAGTCGAGGGGACGAGCAGTACTTC
TRBV5-1	12	many	.	TRBJ2-1	CASSLAAGAEFF	TGCGCCAGCAGCTTGGCCGCGGGCGCCGAGTTCTTC
TRBV6-6	13	many	.	TRBJ2-1	CASSYNLYNEQFF	TGTGCCAGCAGTTACAATCTCTACAATGAGCAGTTCTTC
TRBV5-1	13	many	.	TRBJ2-2	CASRDGNTGELFF	TGCGCCAGCAGAGACGGGAACACCGGGGAGCTGTTTTTT
TRBV5-1	14	many	.	TRBJ2-2	CASSLQLGPGELFF	TGCGCCAGCAGCTTGCAGCTGGGGCCCGGGGAGCTGTTTTTT
TRBV7-9	13	many	.	TRBJ2-7	CASSPGGQYEQYF	TGTGCCAGCAGCCCCGGGGGGCAATACGAGCAGTACTTC
TRBV9	15	many	.	TRBJ2-7	CASSVVPTPSYEQYF	TGTGCCAGCAGCGTAGTGCCGACCCCCTCCTACGAGCAGTACTTC
TRBV27	16	.	TRBD1	TRBJ2-7	CASSSIRQGRPDEQYF	TGTGCCAGCAGTTCTATCAGACAGGGCCGCCCGGACGAGCAGTACTTC
TRBV7-9	18	many	.	TRBJ1-4	CASSLGTLEVATNEKLFF	TGTGCCAGCAGCTTAGGAACCCTCGAGGTAGCAACTAATGAAAAACTGTTTTTT
TRBV19	15	.	.	TRBJ2-5	CASSMGQPGRETQYF	TGTGCCAGTAGTATGGGGCAGCCGGGGCGAGAGACCCAGTACTTC
TRBV12-3/TRBV12-4	13	many	.	TRBJ2-1	CASTLAGHNEQFF	TGTGCCAGCACCCTAGCCGGGCACAATGAGCAGTTCTTC
TRBV6-5	14	many	TRBD1	TRBJ2-2	CASSEGQMSGELFF	TGTGCCAGCAGCGAGGGACAGATGAGCGGGGAGCTGTTTTTT
TRBV6-5	11	few	.	TRBJ2-7	CASRRLGREYF	TGTGCCAGCAGACGCTTGGGGCGGGAGTACTTC